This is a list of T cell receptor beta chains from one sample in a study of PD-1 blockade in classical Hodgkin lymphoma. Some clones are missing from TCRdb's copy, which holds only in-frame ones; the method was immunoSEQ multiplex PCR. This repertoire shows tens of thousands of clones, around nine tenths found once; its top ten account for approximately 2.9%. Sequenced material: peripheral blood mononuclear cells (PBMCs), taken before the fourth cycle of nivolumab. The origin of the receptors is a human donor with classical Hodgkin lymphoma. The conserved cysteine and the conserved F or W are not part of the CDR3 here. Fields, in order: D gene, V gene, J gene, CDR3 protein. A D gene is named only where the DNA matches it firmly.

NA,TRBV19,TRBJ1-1,ASRGGNTEAF
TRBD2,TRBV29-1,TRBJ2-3,SVVRGGARTDTQY
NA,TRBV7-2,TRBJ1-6,ASSLRGWSSPLH
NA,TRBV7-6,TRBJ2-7,ASSSKPQGIYEQY
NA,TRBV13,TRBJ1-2,ASSLMAGRRSGYT
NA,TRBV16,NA,ASSQGRFLTYEQY
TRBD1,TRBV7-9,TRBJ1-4,ASSPGDSNEKLF
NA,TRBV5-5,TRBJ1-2,ASSLARDGKANYGYT
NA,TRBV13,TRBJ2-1,ASSLDLPDLF
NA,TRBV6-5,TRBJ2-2,ATLGQRGTGELF
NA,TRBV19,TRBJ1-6,ASDDGTHNSPLH
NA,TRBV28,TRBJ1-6,ASSGPGVSGSPLH
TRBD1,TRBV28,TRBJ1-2,ATQGARGYT
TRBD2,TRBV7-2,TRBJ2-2,ASSPNSGLGVPGELF
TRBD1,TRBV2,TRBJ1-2,ATRTGNGYT
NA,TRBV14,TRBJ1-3,ASSQEGTKTSGNTIY
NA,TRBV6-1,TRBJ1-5,ASSESQGGNQPQH
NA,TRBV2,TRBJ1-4,ASEPGPNEKLF
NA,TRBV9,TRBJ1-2,ASSVEWSSDYGYT
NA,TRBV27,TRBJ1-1,ASSLGGGNTEAF
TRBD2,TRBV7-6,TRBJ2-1,ASSLLLAGGDEQF
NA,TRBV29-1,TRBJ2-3,SVESGTISTDTQY
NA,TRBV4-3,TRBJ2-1,ASSPRHRTDNEQF
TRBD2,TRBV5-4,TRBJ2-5,ASSETSGGAGETQY
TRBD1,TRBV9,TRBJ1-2,ASSQRGTDQFGYT
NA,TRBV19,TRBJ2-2,ASSIRVNTGELF
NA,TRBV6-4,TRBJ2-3,ASSDSGRGTDTQY
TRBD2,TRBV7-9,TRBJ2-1,ASRLLAGDGNEQF
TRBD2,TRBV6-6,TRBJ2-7,ASNLGGLAFYEQY
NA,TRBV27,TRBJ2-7,ASILAGEQY
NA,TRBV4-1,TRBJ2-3,ASSPPLSTDTQY
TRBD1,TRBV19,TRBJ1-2,ASSLGTDRGSSGYT
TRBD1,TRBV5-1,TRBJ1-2,ASSPSLRQGPFNYGYT
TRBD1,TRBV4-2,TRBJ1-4,ASSQGDRDGEKLF
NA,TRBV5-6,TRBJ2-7,ASSFGLPEQY
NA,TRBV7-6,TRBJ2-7,ASSQSPTYEQY
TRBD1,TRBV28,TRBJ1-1,ASKTSPPTGDTEAF
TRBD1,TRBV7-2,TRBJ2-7,ASRPRQGSYEQY
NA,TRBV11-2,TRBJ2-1,ASSLVAEQF
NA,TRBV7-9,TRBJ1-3,ASRRGISGNTIY
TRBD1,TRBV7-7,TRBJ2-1,ASSLTALGQGKNEQF
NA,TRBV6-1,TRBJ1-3,ASSGGVGSKAIY
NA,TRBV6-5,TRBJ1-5,ASSTALSNQPQH
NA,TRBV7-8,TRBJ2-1,ASSPSGSYNEQF
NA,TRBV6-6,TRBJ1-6,ASSYSNSPLGSPLH
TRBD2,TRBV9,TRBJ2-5,ASSVVAGGSGETQY
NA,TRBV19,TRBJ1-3,ASSRRGSGNTIY
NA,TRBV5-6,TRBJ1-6,ASTLAGTYNSPLH
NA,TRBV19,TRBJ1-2,ASGKRDYGYT
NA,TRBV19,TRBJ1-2,ASRFTGLNHYGYT
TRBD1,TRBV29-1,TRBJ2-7,SVEGQGREQY
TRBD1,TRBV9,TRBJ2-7,ASSVTGDYEQY
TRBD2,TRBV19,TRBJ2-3,ASSLLAGGRTDTQY